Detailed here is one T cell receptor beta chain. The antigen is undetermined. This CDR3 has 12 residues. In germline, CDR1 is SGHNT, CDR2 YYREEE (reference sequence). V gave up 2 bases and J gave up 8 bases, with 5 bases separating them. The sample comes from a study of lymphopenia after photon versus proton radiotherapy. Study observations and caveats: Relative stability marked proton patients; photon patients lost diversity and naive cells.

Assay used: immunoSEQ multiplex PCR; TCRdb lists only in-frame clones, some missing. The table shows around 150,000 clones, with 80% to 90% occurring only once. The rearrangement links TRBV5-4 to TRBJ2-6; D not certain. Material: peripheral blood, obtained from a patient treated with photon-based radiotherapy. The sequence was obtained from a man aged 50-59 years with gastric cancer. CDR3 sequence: CASSFVTNVLTF. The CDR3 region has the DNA TGTGCCAGCAGCTTTGTTACCAACGTCCTGACTTTC. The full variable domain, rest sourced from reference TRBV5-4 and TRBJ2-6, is ETGVTQSPTHLIKTRGQQVTLRCSSQSGHNTVSWYQQALGQGPQFIFQYYREEENGRGNFPPRFSGLQFPNYSSELNVNALELDDSALYLCASSFVTNVLTFGAGSRLTVL.